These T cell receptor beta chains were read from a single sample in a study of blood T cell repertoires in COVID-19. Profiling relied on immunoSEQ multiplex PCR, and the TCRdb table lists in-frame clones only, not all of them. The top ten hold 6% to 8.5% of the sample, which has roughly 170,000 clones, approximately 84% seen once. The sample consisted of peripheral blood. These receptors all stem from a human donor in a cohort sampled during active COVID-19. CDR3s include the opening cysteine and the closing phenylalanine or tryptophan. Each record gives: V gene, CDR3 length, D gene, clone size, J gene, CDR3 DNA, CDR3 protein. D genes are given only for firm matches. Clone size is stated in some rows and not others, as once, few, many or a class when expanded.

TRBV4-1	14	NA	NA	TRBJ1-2	TGCGCCAGCAGCCAAGGGGGCGGTCGGTATGGCTACACCTTC	CASSQGGGRYGYTF
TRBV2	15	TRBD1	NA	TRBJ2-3	TGTGCCGGAATGCTGGACAGGGGTCTTACAGATACGCAGTATTTT	CAGMLDRGLTDTQYF
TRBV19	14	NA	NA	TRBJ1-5	TGTGCCAGTCGAGGCAGGGGTGAGGAGCAGCCCCAGCATTTT	CASRGRGEEQPQHF
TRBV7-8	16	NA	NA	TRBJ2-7	TGTGCCAGCAGCCTCGACAGCCAATATACCTTCTACGAGCAGTACTTC	CASSLDSQYTFYEQYF
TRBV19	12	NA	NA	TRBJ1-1	TGTGCCAGTAGTGGGGGCGACACTGAAGCTTTCTTT	CASSGGDTEAFF
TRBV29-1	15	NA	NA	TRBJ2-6	TGCAGCGTCCCCATACGGGTGTCTGGGGCCAACGTCCTGACTTTC	CSVPIRVSGANVLTF
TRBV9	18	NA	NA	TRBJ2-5	TGTGCCAGCAGCGACCTAAAAGGTGGGGGGGGCCTGGGAGAGACCCAGTACTTC	CASSDLKGGGGLGETQYF
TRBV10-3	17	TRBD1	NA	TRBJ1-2	TGTACCATCAGTCCCCGGGACAGGGGGGATAGTTTAGCTGGCTACACCTTC	CTISPRDRGDSLAGYTF
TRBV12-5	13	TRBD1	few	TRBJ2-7	TGTGCTAGTGGTCCGGACAGGGGATACGAGCAGTACTTC	CASGPDRGYEQYF
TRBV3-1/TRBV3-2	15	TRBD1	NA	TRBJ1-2	TGTGCCAGCAGTCCACAGGGGGCATATAACTATGGCTACACCTTC	CASSPQGAYNYGYTF
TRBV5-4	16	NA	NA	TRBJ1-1	TGTGCCAGCAGCTTGGGTCGAAGAACTGCGAACACTGAAGCTTTCTTT	CASSLGRRTANTEAFF
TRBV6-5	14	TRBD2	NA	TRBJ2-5	TGTGCCAGCAAGGCTAGCGGGGCCCAAGAGACCCAGTACTTC	CASKASGAQETQYF
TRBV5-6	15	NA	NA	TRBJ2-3	TGTGCCAGCAGCCTGGCGGGGTTGAGCACAGATACGCAGTATTTT	CASSLAGLSTDTQYF
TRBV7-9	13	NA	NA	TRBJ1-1	TGTGCCAGCAGCTTCCGGGTGGACACTGAAGCTTTCTTT	CASSFRVDTEAFF
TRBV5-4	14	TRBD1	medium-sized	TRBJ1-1	TGTGCCAGCAGCTCAGGGGGCTTGGACACTGAAGCTTTCTTT	CASSSGGLDTEAFF
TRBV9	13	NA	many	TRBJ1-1	TGTGCCAGCAGCGTCACAGTGAACACTGAAGCTTTCTTT	CASSVTVNTEAFF
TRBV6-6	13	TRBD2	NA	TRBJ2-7	TGTGCCAGCATCGGGCGGGGGGGCTACGAGCAGTACTTC	CASIGRGGYEQYF
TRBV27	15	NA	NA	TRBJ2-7	TGTGCCAGCAGTTTAAGAAGGGGGCGGGGAGTCGAGCAGTACTTC	CASSLRRGRGVEQYF
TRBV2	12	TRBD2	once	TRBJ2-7	TGTGCCAGTAAGCGGGGCCCCTACGAGCAGTACTTC	CASKRGPYEQYF
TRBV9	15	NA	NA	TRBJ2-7	TGTGCCAGCAGCGCATACCTCGAGCAGGGCGGAGAGCAGTACTTC	CASSAYLEQGGEQYF
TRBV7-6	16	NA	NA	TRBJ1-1	TGTGCCAGCACCGCGTTCAGTAACGGGAGGAACACTGAAGCTTTCTTT	CASTAFSNGRNTEAFF
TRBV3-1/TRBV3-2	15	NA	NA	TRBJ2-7	TGTGCCAGCAGCCAAGGCCCAGGGTCGGGTTACGAGCAGTACTTC	CASSQGPGSGYEQYF
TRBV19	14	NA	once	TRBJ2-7	TGTGCCAGTAGTATCTCCGACAGTTCCTACGAGCAGTACTTC	CASSISDSSYEQYF
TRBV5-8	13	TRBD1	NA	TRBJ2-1	TGTGCCAGCAGCCGGGGACAGGACAATGAGCAGTTCTTC	CASSRGQDNEQFF
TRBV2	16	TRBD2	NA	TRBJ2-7	TGTGCCAGCAGTTGGACTAGCGGGGGGGATCCCTACGAGCAGTACTTC	CASSWTSGGDPYEQYF
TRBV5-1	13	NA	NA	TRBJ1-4	TGCGCCAGCAGCTTGCAGGGTAGTGAAAAACTGTTTTTT	CASSLQGSEKLFF
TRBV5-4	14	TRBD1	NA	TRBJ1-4	TGTGCCAGCAGCCCGGACAGGGTTGCTGAAAAACTGTTTTTT	CASSPDRVAEKLFF
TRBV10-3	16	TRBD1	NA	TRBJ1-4	TGTGCCATCAGTGAGGCTGCAGGGGGAGTAAATGAAAAACTGTTTTTT	CAISEAAGGVNEKLFF
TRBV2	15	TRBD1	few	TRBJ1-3	TGTGCCAGCAGTTCGCCCAGGGGGCAAGTAAACACCATATATTTT	CASSSPRGQVNTIYF
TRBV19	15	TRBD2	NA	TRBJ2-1	TGTGCCAGTAGTTCCGCGGGGGTTACCTACAATGAGCAGTTCTTC	CASSSAGVTYNEQFF
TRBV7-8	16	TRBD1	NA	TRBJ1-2	TGTGCCAGCAGCTCCGATCAGCCGGGACAGGGGCATGGCTACACCTTC	CASSSDQPGQGHGYTF
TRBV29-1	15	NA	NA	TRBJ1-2	TGCAGCGTTGAACTGGGGGGGGTTGGGACCTATGGCTACACCTTC	CSVELGGVGTYGYTF
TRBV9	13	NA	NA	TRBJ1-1	TGTGCCAGCAGCGGACCGGGAAGCACTGAAGCTTTCTTT	CASSGPGSTEAFF
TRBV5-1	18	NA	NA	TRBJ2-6	TGCGCCAGCAGCTCTGAGACAGGAAGAATCTCTGGGGCCAACGTCCTGACTTTC	CASSSETGRISGANVLTF
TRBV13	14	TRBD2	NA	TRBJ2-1	TGTGCCAGCAGACCTAGCGGGGGATACAATGAGCAGTTCTTC	CASRPSGGYNEQFF
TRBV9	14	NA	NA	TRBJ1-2	TGTGCCAGCAGCGCCTGGGAGGGGGGCGGTGGCTACACCTTC	CASSAWEGGGGYTF
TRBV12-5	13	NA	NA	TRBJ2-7	TGTGCTAGTGGGCGTCACGGTTCCTACGAGCAGTACTTC	CASGRHGSYEQYF
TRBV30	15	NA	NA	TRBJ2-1	TGTGCCTGGAGTGTTTTGGCGGGGTGGGGCAATGAGCAGTTCTTC	CAWSVLAGWGNEQFF
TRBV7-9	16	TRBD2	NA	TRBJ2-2	TGTGCCAGCAGCTTACGCGGGGGGCGGGGCACCGGGGAGCTGTTTTTT	CASSLRGGRGTGELFF
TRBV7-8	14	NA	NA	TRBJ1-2	TGTGCCAGCAGCTTAGGGTACACGAACTATGGCTACACCTTC	CASSLGYTNYGYTF
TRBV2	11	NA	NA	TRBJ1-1	TGTGCCAGCAGTGCGGGCACTGAAGCTTTCTTT	CASSAGTEAFF
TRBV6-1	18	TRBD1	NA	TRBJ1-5	TGTGCCAGCAGTGGGGGACAGGGTTTTAATTATAGCAATCAGCCCCAGCATTTT	CASSGGQGFNYSNQPQHF
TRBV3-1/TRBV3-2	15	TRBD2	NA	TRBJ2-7	TGTGCCAGCAGCCAGGGACTAGCGGGGGCATACGAGCAGTACTTC	CASSQGLAGAYEQYF
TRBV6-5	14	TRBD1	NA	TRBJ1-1	TGTGCCAGCCTGCGGACAGGGGGCAACACTGAAGCTTTCTTT	CASLRTGGNTEAFF
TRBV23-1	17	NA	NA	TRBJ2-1	TGCGCCAGCAGTCAATCTAGGAGGTCTGGGGATTGGAATGAGCAGTTCTTC	CASSQSRRSGDWNEQFF
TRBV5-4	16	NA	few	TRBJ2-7	TGTGCCAGCAGCTTTAACGGGGGAAGAGGCCTGAACGAGCAGTACTTC	CASSFNGGRGLNEQYF
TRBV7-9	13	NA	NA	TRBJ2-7	TGTGCCAGCAGCTTAGGTGGGACAACCGAGCAGTACTTC	CASSLGGTTEQYF
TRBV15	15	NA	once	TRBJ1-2	TGTGCCACCAGCAGAGATCTCAGCGCTAACTATGGCTACACCTTC	CATSRDLSANYGYTF
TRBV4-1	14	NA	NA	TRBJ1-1	TGCGCCAGCAGCCAAGATCTGGGCAGCACTGAAGCTTTCTTT	CASSQDLGSTEAFF
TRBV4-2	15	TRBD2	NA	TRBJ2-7	TGTGCCAGCAGCCCAACTCGGGGGGGGCCTGGCGAGCAGTACTTC	CASSPTRGGPGEQYF
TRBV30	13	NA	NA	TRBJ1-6	TGTGCCTGGAGTCAAAGGCGCGGTTCACCCCTCCACTTT	CAWSQRRGSPLHF
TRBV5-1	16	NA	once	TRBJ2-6	TGCGCCAGCAGCTTGGAGACAGGCTCTGGGGCCAACGTCCTGACTTTC	CASSLETGSGANVLTF
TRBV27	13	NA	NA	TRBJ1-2	TGTGCCAGCAGGGCCGACAGAGGCTATGGCTACACCTTC	CASRADRGYGYTF
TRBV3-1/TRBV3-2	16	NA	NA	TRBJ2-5	TGTGCCAGCAGCCAAGGGACAGCGGGAAAAGGGGAGACCCAGTACTTC	CASSQGTAGKGETQYF
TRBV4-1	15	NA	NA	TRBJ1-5	TGCGCCAGCAGCCAAGGCGGGGGCCTCAATCAGCCCCAGCATTTT	CASSQGGGLNQPQHF
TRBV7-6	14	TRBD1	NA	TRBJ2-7	TGTGCCAGCAGCCTGGACAGGGGGCCCTACGAGCAGTACTTC	CASSLDRGPYEQYF